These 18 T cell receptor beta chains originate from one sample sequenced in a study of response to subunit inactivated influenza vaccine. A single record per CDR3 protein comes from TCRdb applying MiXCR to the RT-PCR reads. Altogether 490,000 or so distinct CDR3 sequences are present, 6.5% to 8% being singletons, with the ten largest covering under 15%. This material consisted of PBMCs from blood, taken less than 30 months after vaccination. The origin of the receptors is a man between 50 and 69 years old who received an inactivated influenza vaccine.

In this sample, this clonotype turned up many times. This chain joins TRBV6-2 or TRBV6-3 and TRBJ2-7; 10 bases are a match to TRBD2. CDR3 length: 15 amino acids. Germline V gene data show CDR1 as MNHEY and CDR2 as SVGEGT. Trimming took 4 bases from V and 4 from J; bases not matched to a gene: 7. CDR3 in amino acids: CASSWAGTSVYEQYF. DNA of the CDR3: TGTGCCAGCAGTTGGGCCGGGACTAGCGTATACGAGCAGTACTTC.

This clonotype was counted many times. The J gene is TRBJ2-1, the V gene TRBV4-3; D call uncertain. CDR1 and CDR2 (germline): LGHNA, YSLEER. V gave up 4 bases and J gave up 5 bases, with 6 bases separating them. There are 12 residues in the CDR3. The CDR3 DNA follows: TGCGCCAGCAGCCGTTCCGACAATGAGCAGTTCTTC. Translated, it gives CASSRSDNEQFF.

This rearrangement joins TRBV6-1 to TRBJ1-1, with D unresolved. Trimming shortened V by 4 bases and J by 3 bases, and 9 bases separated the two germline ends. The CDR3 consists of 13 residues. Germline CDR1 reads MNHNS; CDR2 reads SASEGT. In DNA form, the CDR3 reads TGTGCCAGCAGTGTGGCTTTGTACACTGAAGCTTTCTTT. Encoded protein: CASSVALYTEAFF.

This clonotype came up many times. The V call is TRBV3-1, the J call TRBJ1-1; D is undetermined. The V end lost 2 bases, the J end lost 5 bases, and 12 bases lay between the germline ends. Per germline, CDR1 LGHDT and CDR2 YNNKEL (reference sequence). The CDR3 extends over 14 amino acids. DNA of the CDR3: TGTGCCAGCAGCCAATCCTCGGGGAGGACTGAAGCTTTCTTT. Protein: CASSQSSGRTEAFF.

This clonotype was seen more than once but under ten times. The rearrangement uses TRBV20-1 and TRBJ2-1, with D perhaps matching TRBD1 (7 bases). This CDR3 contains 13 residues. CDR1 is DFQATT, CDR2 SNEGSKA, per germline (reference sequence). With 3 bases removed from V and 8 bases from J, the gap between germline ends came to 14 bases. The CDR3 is CSASWRGRDEQFF. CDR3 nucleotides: TGCAGTGCTAGTTGGAGGGGGCGGGATGAGCAGTTCTTC.

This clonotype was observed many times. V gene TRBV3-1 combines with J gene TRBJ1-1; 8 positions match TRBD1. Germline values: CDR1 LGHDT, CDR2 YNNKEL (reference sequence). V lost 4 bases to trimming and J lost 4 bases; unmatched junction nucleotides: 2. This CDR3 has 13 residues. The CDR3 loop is CASSPDRGTEAFF. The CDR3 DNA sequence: TGTGCCAGCAGCCCCGACAGGGGCACTGAAGCTTTCTTT.

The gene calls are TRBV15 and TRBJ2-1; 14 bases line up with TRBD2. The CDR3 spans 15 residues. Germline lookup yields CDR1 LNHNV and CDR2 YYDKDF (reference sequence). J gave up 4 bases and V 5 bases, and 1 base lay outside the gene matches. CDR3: CATSRTSGGYNEQFF. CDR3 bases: TGTGCCACCAGCCGGACTAGCGGGGGGTACAATGAGCAGTTCTTC. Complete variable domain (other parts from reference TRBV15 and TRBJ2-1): DAMVIQNPRYQVTQFGKPVTLSCSQTLNHNVMYWYQQKSSQAPKLLFHYYDKDFNNEADTPDNFQSRRPNTSFCFLDIRSPGLGDTAMYLCATSRTSGGYNEQFFGPGTRLTVL.

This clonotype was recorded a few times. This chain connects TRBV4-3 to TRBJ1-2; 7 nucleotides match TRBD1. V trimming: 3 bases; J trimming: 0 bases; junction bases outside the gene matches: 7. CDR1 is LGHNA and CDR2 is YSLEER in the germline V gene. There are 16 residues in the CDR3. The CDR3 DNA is TGCGCCAGCAGCCATGCGGCAGGGGGAGCTAACTATGGCTACACCTTC. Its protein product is CASSHAAGGANYGYTF.

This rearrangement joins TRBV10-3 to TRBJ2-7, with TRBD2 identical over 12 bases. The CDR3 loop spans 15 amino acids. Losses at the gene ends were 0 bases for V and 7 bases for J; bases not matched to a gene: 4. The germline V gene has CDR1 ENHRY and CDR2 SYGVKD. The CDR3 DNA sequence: TGTGCCATCAGTGAGTCCGGGACTAGCGGGTTGGAGCAGTACTTC. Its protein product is CAISESGTSGLEQYF.

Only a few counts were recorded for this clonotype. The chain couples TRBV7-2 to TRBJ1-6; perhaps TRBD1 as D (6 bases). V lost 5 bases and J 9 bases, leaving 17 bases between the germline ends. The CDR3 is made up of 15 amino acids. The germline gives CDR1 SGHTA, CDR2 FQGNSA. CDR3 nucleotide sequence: TGTGCCAGCAGCCCCTTGGGGGGCGGGGGTTCACCCCTCCACTTT. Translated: CASSPLGGGGSPLHF.

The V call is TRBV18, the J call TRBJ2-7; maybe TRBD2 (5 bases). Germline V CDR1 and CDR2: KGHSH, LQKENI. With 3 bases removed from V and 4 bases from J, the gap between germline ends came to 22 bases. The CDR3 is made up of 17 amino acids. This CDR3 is CASSPGWFGADSYEQYF. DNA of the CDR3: TGTGCCAGCTCACCCGGTTGGTTTGGAGCGGACTCATACGAGCAGTACTTC.

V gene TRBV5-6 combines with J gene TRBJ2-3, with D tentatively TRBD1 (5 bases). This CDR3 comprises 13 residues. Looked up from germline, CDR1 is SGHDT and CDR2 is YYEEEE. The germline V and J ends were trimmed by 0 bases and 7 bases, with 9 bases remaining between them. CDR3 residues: CASSLGGSYTQYF. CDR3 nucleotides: TGTGCCAGCAGCTTGGGGGGCTCTTATACGCAGTATTTT. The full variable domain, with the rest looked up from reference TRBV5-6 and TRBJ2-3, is DAGVTQSPTHLIKTRGQQVTLRCSPKSGHDTVSWYQQALGQGPQFIFQYYEEEERQRGNFPDRFSGHQFPNYSSELNVNALLLGDSALYLCASSLGGSYTQYFGPGTRLTVL.

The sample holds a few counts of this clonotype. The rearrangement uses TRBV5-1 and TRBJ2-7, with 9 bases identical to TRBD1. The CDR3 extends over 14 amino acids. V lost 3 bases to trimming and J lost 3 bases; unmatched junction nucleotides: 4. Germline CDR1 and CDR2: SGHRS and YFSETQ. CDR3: CASSSLGQGYEQYF. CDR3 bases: TGCGCCAGCAGCTCCCTGGGACAGGGCTACGAGCAGTACTTC.

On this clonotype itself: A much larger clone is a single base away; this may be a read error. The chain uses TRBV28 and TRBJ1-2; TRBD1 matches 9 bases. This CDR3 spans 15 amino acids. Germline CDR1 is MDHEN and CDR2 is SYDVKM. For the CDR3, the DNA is TGTGTCAGCAGTAAGAGGGACAGGGAGAGCTATGGCTACACCTTC. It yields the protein CVSSKRDRESYGYTF.

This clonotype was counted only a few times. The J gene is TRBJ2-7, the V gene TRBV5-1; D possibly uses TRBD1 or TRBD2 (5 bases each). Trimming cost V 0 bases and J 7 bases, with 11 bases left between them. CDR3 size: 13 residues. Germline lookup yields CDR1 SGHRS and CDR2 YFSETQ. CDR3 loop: CASSLVGVREQYF. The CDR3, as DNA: TGCGCCAGCAGCTTGGTGGGGGTTCGGGAGCAGTACTTC.

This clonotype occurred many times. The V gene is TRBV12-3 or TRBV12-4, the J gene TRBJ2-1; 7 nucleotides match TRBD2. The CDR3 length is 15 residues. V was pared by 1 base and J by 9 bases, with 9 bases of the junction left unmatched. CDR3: CASSLGLPGGSEQFF. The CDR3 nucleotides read TGTGCCAGCAGTTTAGGACTACCGGGGGGAAGTGAGCAGTTCTTC.

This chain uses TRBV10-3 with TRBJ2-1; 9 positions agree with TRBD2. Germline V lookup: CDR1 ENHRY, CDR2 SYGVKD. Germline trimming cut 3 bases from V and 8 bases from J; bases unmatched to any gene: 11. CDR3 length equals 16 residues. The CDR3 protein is CAISDLRPAGGDEQFF. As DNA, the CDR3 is TGTGCCATCAGTGACCTACGACCAGCGGGAGGCGATGAGCAGTTCTTC.

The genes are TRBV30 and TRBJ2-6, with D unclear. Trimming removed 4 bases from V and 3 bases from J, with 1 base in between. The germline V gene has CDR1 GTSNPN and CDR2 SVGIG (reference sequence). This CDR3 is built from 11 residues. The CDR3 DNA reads TGTGCCTGGATTGGGGCCAACGTCCTGACTTTC. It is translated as CAWIGANVLTF.